The 19 T cell receptor beta chains in this list originate from one sample, sequenced in a study of control samples from healthy donors and cancer patients. Repertoires were generated with immunoSEQ multiplex PCR, while TCRdb's copy carries only in-frame clones and drops some. Of approximately 120,000 clones listed, about 89% are singletons. Sequencing input: blood. Every receptor here comes from a man in his sixties in good health.

V usage is TRBV6-5 and J usage is TRBJ2-7; 8 bases are a match to TRBD1. V was pared by 6 bases and J by 5 bases, with 9 bases of the junction left unmatched. The CDR3 contains 14 residues. Germline CDR1 MNHEY, CDR2 SVGAGI. The CDR3 nucleotides are TGTGCCAGCAGGAAACAGGGGGGAGGTGACGAGCAGTACTTC. It encodes CASRKQGGGDEQYF.

The CDR3 is CASSFERSTPLHF. CDR3 coding DNA: TGTGCCAGCAGTTTTGAGCGGTCAACACCCCTCCACTTT. The J gene is TRBJ1-6, the V gene TRBV12-3 or TRBV12-4, with D unresolved. This CDR3 spans 13 amino acids. V was cut by 3 bases and J by 11 bases, with 11 bases left in between.

The J gene is TRBJ1-4, the V gene TRBV4-2, with D perhaps matching TRBD1 (6 bases). This CDR3 contains 16 residues. Trimming took 4 bases from V and 0 from J, leaving 12 bases between them. Germline loops: CDR1 LGHNA, CDR2 YNFKEQ. CDR3 protein: CASSLQGTATNEKLFF. Written as DNA, the CDR3 is TGTGCCAGCAGCCTCCAGGGGACCGCAACTAATGAAAAACTGTTTTTT.

The chain couples TRBV3-1 (or the pseudogene TRBV3-2) to TRBJ1-2, with D tentatively TRBD1 (5 bases). Germline V CDR1 and CDR2: LGHDT, YNNKEL (reference sequence). V lost 3 bases and J lost 2, with 10 bases in between. CDR3 length: 14 residues. This CDR3 reads CASSHRDLNYGYTF. Written as DNA, the CDR3 is TGTGCCAGCAGCCATAGGGACTTAAACTATGGCTACACCTTC.

The chain recombines TRBV3-1 (or the pseudogene TRBV3-2) with TRBJ2-3, with 8 bases identical to TRBD2. The CDR3 contains 15 residues. Germline loops: CDR1 LGHDT, CDR2 YNNKEL (reference sequence). V was pared by 3 bases and J by 6 bases, with 8 bases of the junction left unmatched. The CDR3 coding sequence is TGTGCCAGCAGCCAGGCGGGGGGAAATAGTGATACGCAGTATTTT. Residues: CASSQAGGNSDTQYF.

The chain links TRBV6-6 to TRBJ2-7; D unresolved. Per germline, CDR1 MNHNY and CDR2 SVGAGI (reference sequence). Deletions cut 6 bases from V and 1 base from J, with 10 bases between. The CDR3 has 13 residues. CDR3 in DNA: TGTGCCAGCAGCTACGACACGTCCTACGAGCAGTACTTC. Protein: CASSYDTSYEQYF.

This clone was counted a single time. The CDR3 nucleotides are TGTGCCAGCAGCTCCCCCGCGGGACAGAATAATCACTACGAGCAGTACTTC. Its translation is CASSSPAGQNNHYEQYF. This rearrangement joins TRBV7-9 to TRBJ2-7, with D tentatively TRBD1 (7 bases). The germline V gene has CDR1 SEHNR and CDR2 FQNEAQ (reference sequence). This CDR3 spans 17 amino acids. V lost 4 bases to trimming and J lost 3 bases, with 22 bases between them.

This chain connects TRBV5-1 to TRBJ2-2; D is tentatively TRBD1 or TRBD2 (5 bases each). This CDR3 region has 15 residues. Trimming took off 2 bases at V and 4 bases at J, with 12 bases between the two ends. Germline assignment: CDR1 SGHRS and CDR2 YFSETQ. DNA for the CDR3: TGCGCCAGCAGCTTTGGGACGGACCTCACCGGGGAGCTGTTTTTT. Amino acid sequence: CASSFGTDLTGELFF.

This clone was found once. This sequence joins TRBV6-4 and TRBJ2-3; a possible D gene is TRBD2 (5 bases). Germline values: CDR1 MRHNA, CDR2 SNTAGT. V shed 0 bases and J shed 0 bases, with 13 bases lying between them. The CDR3 has 17 amino acids. The CDR3 DNA reads TGTGCCAGCAGTGACTCAGGGAGCGTCAGTAGCACAGATACGCAGTATTTT. Its translation is CASSDSGSVSSTDTQYF.

The chain uses TRBV27 and TRBJ1-2; 11 bases are shared with TRBD1. The J segment lost 8 bases and the V segment lost 5 bases, leaving 13 bases of the junction unmatched. CDR1 is MNHEY and CDR2 is SMNVEV in the germline V gene (reference sequence). The CDR3 covers 16 residues. This CDR3 reads CASSAKSGTGGIGYTF. The CDR3 DNA is TGTGCCAGCAGTGCGAAGTCCGGGACAGGGGGGATCGGCTACACCTTC.

The J gene is TRBJ2-7, the V gene TRBV6-5; weak D call: TRBD2 (5 bases). The CDR3 extends over 12 amino acids. Trimming stripped 7 bases from V and 5 bases from J, with 12 bases between. CDR1 is MNHEY and CDR2 is SVGAGI in the germline V gene. CDR3 sequence reads: CASTAGGHEQYF. The DNA of the CDR3 is TGTGCCAGCACTGCGGGTGGCCACGAGCAGTACTTC.

The genes are TRBV7-8 and TRBJ2-7, with a weak D call TRBD2 (6 bases). Germline V gives CDR1 SGHVS, CDR2 FQNEAQ. The V end was cut by 4 bases, the J end by 0 bases, with 13 bases between. The CDR3 has 15 residues. The CDR3 DNA reads as TGTGCCAGCAGCTCCTCGGGGGTTAGCTCCTACGAGCAGTACTTC. It codes for CASSSSGVSSYEQYF.

The V call is TRBV10-3, the J call TRBJ1-1, with D unresolved. Trimming left V 3 bases short and J 4 bases short, with 12 bases between. Germline assignment: CDR1 ENHRY and CDR2 SYGVKD. This CDR3 region has 14 residues. The CDR3 coding sequence is TGTGCCATCAGTGAAATAGGGTTGGTCACTGAAGCTTTCTTT. It codes for CAISEIGLVTEAFF.

In this sample, this clone turned up once. The chain carries TRBV18 and TRBJ1-3, with 8 bases that match TRBD1. Unmatched junction bases numbered 6, after V lost 4 bases and J lost 4 bases. Germline values: CDR1 KGHSH, CDR2 LQKENI. The CDR3 contains 15 residues. This CDR3 is CASSRGQGAGNTIYF. The CDR3 bases are TGTGCCAGCTCACGTGGGCAGGGGGCCGGAAACACCATATATTTT.

For the CDR3, the DNA is TGTGCCAGCAGCAAAGGGGGTACAGATACGCAGTATTTT. Its translation: CASSKGGTDTQYF. The chain couples TRBV7-2 to TRBJ2-3; D perhaps matches TRBD1 (6 bases). CDR1 and CDR2 from the germline V gene are SGHTA and FQGNSA. This CDR3 is built from 13 residues. V shed 5 bases and J shed 3 bases, with 9 bases lying between them.

This chain joins TRBV6-5 and TRBJ1-6; a possible D gene is TRBD1 (5 bases). This CDR3 spans 15 amino acids. Germline V CDR1 and CDR2: MNHEY, SVGAGI. V lost 6 bases and J lost 7, with 16 bases in between. The CDR3 DNA is TGTGCCAGCAGCGGACCTCAGGGTTCCAATTCACCCCTCCACTTT. It translates to CASSGPQGSNSPLHF.

This chain links TRBV19 with TRBJ2-4, with D tentatively TRBD1 (6 bases). Per the germline V gene, CDR1 is LNHDA and CDR2 is SQIVND (reference sequence). The CDR3 is made up of 16 amino acids. Trimming left V 3 bases short and J 0 bases short, with 12 bases between. The CDR3 region has the DNA TGTGCCAGTAGTATGTCGGACAGTTCAGCCAAAAACATTCAGTACTTC. This sequence encodes CASSMSDSSAKNIQYF.

The V call is TRBV7-8, the J call TRBJ1-5; possibly TRBD1 for D (5 bases). From germline, CDR1 is SGHVS and CDR2 FQNEAQ. The V end lost 1 base, the J end lost 6 bases, and 16 bases lay between the germline ends. CDR3 size: 16 residues. In DNA form, the CDR3 reads TGTGCCAGCAGCTTAGTAGCGTCGGGGGTAAGTCAGCCCCAGCATTTT. The encoded protein is CASSLVASGVSQPQHF. The entire variable domain, with the rest obtained from reference TRBV7-8 and TRBJ1-5, is as follows: GAGVSQSPRYKVAKRGQDVALRCDPISGHVSLFWYQQALGQGPEFLTYFQNEAQLDKSGLPSDRFFAERPEGSVSTLKIQRTQQEDSAVYLCASSLVASGVSQPQHFGDGTRLSIL.

The rearrangement uses TRBV7-2 and TRBJ2-1, with TRBD2 matching over 9 bases. Per germline, CDR1 SGHTA and CDR2 FQGNSA. The CDR3 contains 14 residues. Trimming took 5 bases from V and 10 from J; bases not matched to a gene: 9. CDR3 nucleotides: TGTGCCAGCAGCCCGTTAGCGGGGGCAAGGGAGCAGTTCTTC. Encoded protein: CASSPLAGAREQFF.